The table lists the clone carrying this TCR beta chain with many counts. Antigen: not known. The data were taken from a study of CD8 T cells in ankylosing spondylitis. Study-level points and caveats: Significant enrichment of disease-linked clones was reported in matched ankylosing spondylitis synovial fluid. Reactive arthritis synovial fluid and blood previously showed some of these motif variants. A motif of 8 or 9 highly homologous TCR beta variants was seen as apparently characteristic of ankylosing spondylitis blood.

Libraries of TCR beta came from quantitative 5'-RACE with molecular barcodes. TCRdb recomputed calls from the 5' RACE reads with MiXCR, one row per CDR3 protein. The sample consists of roughly 400,000 distinct CDR3 sequences, approximately 20% of them appearing once. Between the trimmed V and J ends, which lost 1 base and 3 bases, there was a span of 11 bases. Germline CDR1 SGHRS, CDR2 YFSETQ. CDR3 length: 15 amino acids. The gene calls are TRBV5-1 and TRBJ2-1; D is unresolved. The sample comprised blood, either unsorted or a sorted T cell fraction (not recorded which). This clonotype originated in a male donor with ankylosing spondylitis. Here the CDR3 DNA reads TGCGCCAGCAGCTTGTCCAGTAGCAGCTACAATGAGCAGTTCTTC. Translated, it gives CASSLSSSSYNEQFF.